This T cell receptor (beta chain) was recorded in a study of T-cell memory formation after mild COVID-19. Study summary: Most TCR clusters belonged to a single donor. The study's findings and limits: Some responding clones appeared in pre-infection memory, suggesting cross-reactive memory joined. What remained unconfirmed was the SARS-CoV-2 specificity of second-wave clones peaking on day 37. Later expanders leaned CD4+, whereas clones that contracted between day 15 and 85 were balanced CD4/CD8.

One entry per CDR3 protein results from TCRdb running MiXCR on the 5' RACE reads. The data show roughly 110,000 distinct CDR3 sequences, around 12% seen once. This clonotype has just a few counts. The target antigen is unknown. The receptor was derived from an adult woman who had mild COVID-19 (a few samples of this study predate the infection). Cell type and time point are not known. Sequenced input: PBMCs or a T cell subset sorted from them (not recorded which).

This CDR3 is CASSEASFYNEQFF. The CDR3 DNA sequence: TGTGCCAGCAGTGAAGCGAGTTTCTACAATGAGCAGTTCTTC. The J gene is TRBJ2-1, the V gene TRBV2; D is unresolved. The V gene's germline CDR1 is SNHLY and CDR2 FYNNEI. The CDR3 runs 14 residues. The germline V and J ends were trimmed by 0 bases and 3 bases, with 6 bases remaining between them.